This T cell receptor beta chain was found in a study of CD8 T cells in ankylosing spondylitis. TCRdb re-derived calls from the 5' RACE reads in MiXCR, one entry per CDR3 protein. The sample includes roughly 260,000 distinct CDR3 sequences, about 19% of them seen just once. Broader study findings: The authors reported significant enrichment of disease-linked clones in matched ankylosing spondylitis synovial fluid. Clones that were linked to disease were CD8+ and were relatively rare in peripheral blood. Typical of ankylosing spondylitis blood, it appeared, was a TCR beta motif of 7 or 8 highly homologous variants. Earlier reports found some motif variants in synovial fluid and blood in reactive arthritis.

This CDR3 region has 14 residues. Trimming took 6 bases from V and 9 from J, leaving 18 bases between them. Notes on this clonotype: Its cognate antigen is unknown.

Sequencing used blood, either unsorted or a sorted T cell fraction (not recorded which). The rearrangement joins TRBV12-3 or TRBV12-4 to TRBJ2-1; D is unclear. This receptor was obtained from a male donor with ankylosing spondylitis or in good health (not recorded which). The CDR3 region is CASSGAAELVEQFF. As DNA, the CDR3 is TGTGCCAGCAGCGGCGCGGCGGAGTTGGTTGAGCAGTTCTTC.